The 5 T cell receptor beta chains below were found in one sample sequenced in a study of cytomegalovirus exposure and HLA in healthy donors. The study ran its PCR with 60 Vbeta and 13 Jbeta primers. Some clones are missing from TCRdb's copy, which holds only in-frame ones; the method was immunoSEQ multiplex PCR. The listing records about 110,000 clones. Material: PBMCs. These receptors were obtained from a man aged 25 to 40 in good health and CMV-seronegative.

The genes are TRBV4-1 and TRBJ2-3; 7 nucleotides line up with TRBD1. The CDR3 consists of 15 residues. Trimming took 2 bases from V and 2 from J; bases not matched to a gene: 4. Per germline, CDR1 MGHRA and CDR2 YSYEKL. DNA for the CDR3: TGCGCCAGCAGCCAACCGGACAGGTTCACAGATACGCAGTATTTT. Residues: CASSQPDRFTDTQYF.

The chain links TRBV6-5 to TRBJ1-3; no reliable D call. Germline V gene lookup returns CDR1 MNHEY and CDR2 SVGAGI. V was trimmed by 2 bases and J by 2 bases, leaving 13 bases between them. CDR3 size: 16 residues. The CDR3 DNA follows: TGTGCCAGCAGTTACGCCCTGACTCTCCCTGGAAACACCATATATTTT. Amino acids: CASSYALTLPGNTIYF.

The rearrangement joins TRBV15 to TRBJ2-7; the D is unclear. Per the germline V gene, CDR1 is LNHNV and CDR2 is YYDKDF (reference sequence). This CDR3 is 16 amino acids long. V shed 0 bases and J shed 1 base, with 13 bases lying between them. CDR3 in amino acids: CATSRELELRSYEQYF. The CDR3 bases are TGTGCCACCAGCAGAGAGCTAGAGTTAAGATCCTACGAGCAGTACTTC.

The chain has TRBV5-1 and TRBJ1-6; 9 positions match TRBD1. With 4 bases clipped from V and 6 bases from J, the junction kept 5 bases outside the gene matches. Germline values: CDR1 SGHRS, CDR2 YFSETQ. The CDR3 loop spans 15 amino acids. CDR3 residues: CASSNTGGGNSPLHF. The CDR3 region has the DNA TGCGCCAGCAGCAACACAGGGGGCGGTAATTCACCCCTCCACTTT.

The chain combines TRBV29-1 with TRBJ1-1, with D possibly being TRBD1 (5 bases). The germline V gene encodes CDR1 SQVTM and CDR2 ANQGSEA. The CDR3 runs to 10 residues. The V end lost 5 bases, the J end lost 10 bases, and 11 bases lay between the germline ends. CDR3 region: CSVNRTPAFF. The DNA of the CDR3 is TGCAGCGTTAACAGGACGCCAGCTTTCTTT.